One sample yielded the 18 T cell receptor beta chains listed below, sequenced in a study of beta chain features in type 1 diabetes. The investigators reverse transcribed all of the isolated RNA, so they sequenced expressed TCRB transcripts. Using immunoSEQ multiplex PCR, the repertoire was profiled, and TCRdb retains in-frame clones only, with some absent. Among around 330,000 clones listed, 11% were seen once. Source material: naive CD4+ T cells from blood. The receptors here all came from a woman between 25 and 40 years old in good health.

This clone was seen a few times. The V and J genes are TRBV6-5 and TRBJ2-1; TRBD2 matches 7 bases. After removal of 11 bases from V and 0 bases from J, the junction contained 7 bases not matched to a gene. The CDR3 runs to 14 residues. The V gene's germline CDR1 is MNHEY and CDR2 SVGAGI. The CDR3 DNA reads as TGTGCCTCGGGGGGTCCCCTCTCCTACAATGAGCAGTTCTTC. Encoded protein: CASGGPLSYNEQFF.

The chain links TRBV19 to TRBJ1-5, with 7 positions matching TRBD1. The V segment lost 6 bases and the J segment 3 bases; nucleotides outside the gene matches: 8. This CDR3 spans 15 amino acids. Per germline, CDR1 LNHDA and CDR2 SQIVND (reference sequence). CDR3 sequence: CASRADRAFNQPQHF. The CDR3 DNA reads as TGTGCCAGTAGGGCTGACAGGGCCTTCAATCAGCCCCAGCATTTT.

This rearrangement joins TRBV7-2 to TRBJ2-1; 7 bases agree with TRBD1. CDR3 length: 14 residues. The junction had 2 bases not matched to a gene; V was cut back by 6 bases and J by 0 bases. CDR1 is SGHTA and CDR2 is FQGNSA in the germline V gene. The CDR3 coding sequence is TGTGCCAGCAGAACAGGGGCCTCCTACAATGAGCAGTTCTTC. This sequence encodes CASRTGASYNEQFF.

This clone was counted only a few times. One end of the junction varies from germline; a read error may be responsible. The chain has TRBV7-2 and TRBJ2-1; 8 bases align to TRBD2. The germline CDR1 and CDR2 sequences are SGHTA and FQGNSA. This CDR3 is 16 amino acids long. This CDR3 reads CASSQEGLAKRNEQFF. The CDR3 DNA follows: TGCGCCAGCAGCCAAGAAGGACTAGCTAAGCGCAATGAGCAGTTCTTC.

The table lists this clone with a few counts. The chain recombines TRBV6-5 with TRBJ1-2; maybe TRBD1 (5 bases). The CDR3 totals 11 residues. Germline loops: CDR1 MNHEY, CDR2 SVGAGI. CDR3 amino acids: CATNQGFGYTF. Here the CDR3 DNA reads TGTGCGACGAACCAGGGATTCGGCTACACCTTC.

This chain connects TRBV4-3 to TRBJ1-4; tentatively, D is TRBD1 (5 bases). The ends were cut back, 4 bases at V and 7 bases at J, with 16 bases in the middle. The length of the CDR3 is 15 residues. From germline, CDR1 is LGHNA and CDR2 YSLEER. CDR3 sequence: CASSPRGTLGEKLFF. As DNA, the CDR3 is TGCGCCAGCAGCCCCCGGGGGACTCTAGGTGAAAAACTGTTTTTT.

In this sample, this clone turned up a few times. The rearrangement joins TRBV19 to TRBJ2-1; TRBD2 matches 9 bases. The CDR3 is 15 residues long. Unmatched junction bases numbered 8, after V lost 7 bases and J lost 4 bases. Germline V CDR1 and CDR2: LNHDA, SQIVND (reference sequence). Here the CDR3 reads CASISREGGYNEQFF. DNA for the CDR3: TGTGCCAGTATATCGCGGGAGGGCGGATACAATGAGCAGTTCTTC.

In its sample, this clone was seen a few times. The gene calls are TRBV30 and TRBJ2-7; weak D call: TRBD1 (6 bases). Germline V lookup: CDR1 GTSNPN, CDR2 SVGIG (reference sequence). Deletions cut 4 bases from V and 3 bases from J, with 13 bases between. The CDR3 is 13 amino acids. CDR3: CAWNLNRVYEQYF. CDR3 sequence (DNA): TGTGCCTGGAACTTAAACAGGGTCTACGAGCAGTACTTC.

This chain's CDR3 is CASSIPPLGETDTQYF. CDR3 sequence (DNA): TGCGCCAGCAGCATCCCCCCGCTAGGGGAAACAGATACGCAGTATTTT. V usage is TRBV5-1 and J usage is TRBJ2-3, with D perhaps TRBD1 (5 bases). Germline V gene lookup returns CDR1 SGHRS and CDR2 YFSETQ. The CDR3 sequence is 16 residues long. V was trimmed by 4 bases and J by 3 bases, leaving 18 bases between them.

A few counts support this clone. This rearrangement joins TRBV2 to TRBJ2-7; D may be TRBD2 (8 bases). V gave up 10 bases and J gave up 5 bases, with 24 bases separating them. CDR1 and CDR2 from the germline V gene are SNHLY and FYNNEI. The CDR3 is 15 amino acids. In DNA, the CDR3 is TGTGCCACCCTCGGGAGGGGGCCGTTTGGTAACGAGCAGTACTTC. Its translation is CATLGRGPFGNEQYF.

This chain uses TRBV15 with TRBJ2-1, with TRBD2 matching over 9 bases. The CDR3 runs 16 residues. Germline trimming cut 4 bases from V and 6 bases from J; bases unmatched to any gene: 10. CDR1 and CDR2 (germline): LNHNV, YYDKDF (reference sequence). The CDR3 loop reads CATSTRTTSGINEQFF. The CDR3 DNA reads TGTGCCACCAGCACCCGTACGACTAGCGGAATCAATGAGCAGTTCTTC.

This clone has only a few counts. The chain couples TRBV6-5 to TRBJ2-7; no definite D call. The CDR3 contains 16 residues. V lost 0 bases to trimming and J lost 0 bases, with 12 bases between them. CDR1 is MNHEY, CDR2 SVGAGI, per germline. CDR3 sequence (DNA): TGTGCCAGCAGTTACTCGATTGGCCTAGGCTCCTACGAGCAGTACTTC. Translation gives CASSYSIGLGSYEQYF.

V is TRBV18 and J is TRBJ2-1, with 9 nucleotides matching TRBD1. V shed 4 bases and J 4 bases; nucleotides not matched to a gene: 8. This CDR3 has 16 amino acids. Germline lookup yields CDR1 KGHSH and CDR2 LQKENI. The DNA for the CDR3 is TGTGCCAGCTCACAATTCGGGACAGGGACGTACAATGAGCAGTTCTTC. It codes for CASSQFGTGTYNEQFF.

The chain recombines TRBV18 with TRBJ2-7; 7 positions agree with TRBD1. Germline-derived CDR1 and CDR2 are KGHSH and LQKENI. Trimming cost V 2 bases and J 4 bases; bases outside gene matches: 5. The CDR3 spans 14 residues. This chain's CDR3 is CASSPGTELYEQYF. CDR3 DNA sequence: TGTGCCAGCTCACCAGGGACAGAACTTTACGAGCAGTACTTC. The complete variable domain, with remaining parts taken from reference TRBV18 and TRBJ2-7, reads NAGVMQNPRHLVRRRGQEARLRCSPMKGHSHVYWYRQLPEEGLKFMVYLQKENIIDESGMPKERFSAEFPKEGPSILRIQQVVRGDSAAYFCASSPGTELYEQYFGPGTRLTVT.

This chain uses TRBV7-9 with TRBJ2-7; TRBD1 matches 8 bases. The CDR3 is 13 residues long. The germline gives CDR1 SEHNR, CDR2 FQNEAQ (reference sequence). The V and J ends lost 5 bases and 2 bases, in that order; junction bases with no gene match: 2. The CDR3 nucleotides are TGTGCCAGCAGCCGGGACAGGCCCTACGAGCAGTACTTC. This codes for CASSRDRPYEQYF.

The CDR3 reads CSVDGLAGVYEQYF. CDR3 nucleotides: TGCAGCGTTGATGGACTAGCGGGGGTCTACGAGCAGTACTTC. The J gene is TRBJ2-7, the V gene TRBV29-1; 13 bases fit TRBD2. J lost 3 bases, V lost 3 bases, and 2 bases had no gene match. The germline V gene encodes CDR1 SQVTM and CDR2 ANQGSEA. This CDR3 has 14 amino acids.

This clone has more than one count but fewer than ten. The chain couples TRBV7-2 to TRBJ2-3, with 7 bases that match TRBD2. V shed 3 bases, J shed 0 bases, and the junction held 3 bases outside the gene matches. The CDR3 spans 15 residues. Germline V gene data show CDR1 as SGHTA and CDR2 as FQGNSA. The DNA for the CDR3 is TGTGCCAGCAGCTTGGCGGGAGCTAGCACAGATACGCAGTATTTT. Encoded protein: CASSLAGASTDTQYF. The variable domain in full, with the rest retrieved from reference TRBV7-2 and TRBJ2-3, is GAGVSQSPSNKVTEKGKDVELRCDPISGHTALYWYRQSLGQGLEFLIYFQGNSAPDKSGLPSDRFSAERTGGSVSTLTIQRTQQEDSAVYLCASSLAGASTDTQYFGPGTRLTVL.

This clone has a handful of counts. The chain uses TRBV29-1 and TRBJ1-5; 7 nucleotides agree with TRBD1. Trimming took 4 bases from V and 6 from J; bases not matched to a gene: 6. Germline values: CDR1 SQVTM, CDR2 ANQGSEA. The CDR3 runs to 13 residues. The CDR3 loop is CSVVDRAGQPQHF. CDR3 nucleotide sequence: TGCAGCGTTGTCGACAGGGCGGGTCAGCCCCAGCATTTT.